The 12 T cell receptor beta chains listed next were all sequenced from one sample in a study of cytomegalovirus exposure and HLA in healthy donors. A multiplex PCR was run with 60 Vbeta primers and 13 Jbeta primers. This table comes from immunoSEQ multiplex PCR, and its TCRdb copy is limited to in-frame clones, with some not included. The data show around 96,000 clones, around 74% seen once. The sample taken for sequencing was PBMCs. These receptors were taken from a man aged 25-45 years in good health and CMV-seropositive.

The genes are TRBV30 and TRBJ1-2; 7 positions match TRBD1. V lost 5 bases to trimming and J lost 7 bases; unmatched junction nucleotides: 10. There are 13 residues in the CDR3. The germline gives CDR1 GTSNPN, CDR2 SVGIG (reference sequence). The CDR3 loop reads CAWCPTGSSGYTF. The CDR3 DNA is TGTGCCTGGTGTCCGACAGGGAGTAGTGGCTACACCTTC.

The chain recombines TRBV28 with TRBJ2-5; TRBD2 agrees at 10 bases. The CDR3 spans 17 residues. J lost 9 bases, V lost 3 bases, and 16 bases had no gene match. CDR1 and CDR2 from the germline V gene are MDHEN and SYDVKM. CDR3 protein: CASSFPGVAGGRRAQYF. As DNA, the CDR3 is TGTGCCAGCAGTTTCCCAGGGGTAGCGGGAGGCCGCCGGGCCCAGTACTTC.

The rearrangement uses TRBV4-3 and TRBJ1-2; D gene ambiguous. The CDR3 is 15 residues long. V shed 0 bases and J shed 2 bases, with 10 bases lying between them. Germline V gene data show CDR1 as LGHNA and CDR2 as YSLEER. CDR3 loop: CASSQDPYGNYGYTF. CDR3 in DNA: TGCGCCAGCAGCCAAGATCCTTACGGGAACTATGGCTACACCTTC.

The genes are TRBV9 and TRBJ2-3, with TRBD2 as a possible D gene (5 bases). V dropped 0 bases and J dropped 2 bases, with 10 bases sitting between them. Germline CDR1 reads SGDLS; CDR2 reads YYNGEE. This CDR3 spans 15 amino acids. CDR3 DNA sequence: TGTGCCAGCAGCGTAGGGAGCGGATTCACAGATACGCAGTATTTT. Translated, it gives CASSVGSGFTDTQYF.

J is TRBJ1-4 and V is TRBV7-9; D possibly corresponds to TRBD1 (5 bases). The CDR3 has 16 amino acids. CDR1 SEHNR and CDR2 FQNEAQ come from the germline V gene (reference sequence). V dropped 4 bases and J dropped 0 bases, with 12 bases sitting between them. CDR3 nucleotides: TGTGCCAGCAGCTCCCCCAGGGCGACAACTAATGAAAAACTGTTTTTT. Amino acid sequence: CASSSPRATTNEKLFF. Combining the CDR3 with reference TRBV7-9 and TRBJ1-4 gives the whole variable domain DTGVSQNPRHKITKRGQNVTFRCDPISEHNRLYWYRQTLGQGPEFLTYFQNEAQLEKSRLLSDRFSAERPKGSFSTLEIQRTEQGDSAMYLCASSSPRATTNEKLFFGSGTQLSVL.

This clone has a handful of counts. The rearrangement links TRBV7-2 to TRBJ1-5; possibly TRBD1 for D (5 bases). The CDR3 loop spans 13 amino acids. Deletions cut 2 bases from V and 7 bases from J, with 9 bases between. Germline CDR1 is SGHTA and CDR2 is FQGNSA. The chain's CDR3 is CASSLRGGQPQHF. The CDR3 coding sequence is TGTGCCAGCAGCTTACGGGGGGGGCAGCCCCAGCATTTT.

The CDR3 here is CAWRTGLVRYF. The CDR3 nucleotides are TGTGCCTGGAGGACAGGGTTAGTTCGGTACTTC. This rearrangement joins TRBV30 to TRBJ2-7; 7 bases are shared with TRBD1. The V gene end was trimmed by 3 bases and the J gene end by 12 bases; junction bases not matched to a gene: 8. Germline V lookup: CDR1 GTSNPN, CDR2 SVGIG (reference sequence). The CDR3 loop spans 11 amino acids.

The chain joins TRBV19 to TRBJ1-5, with D uncertain. The CDR3 totals 13 residues. Germline CDR1 LNHDA, CDR2 SQIVND (reference sequence). The V gene lost 7 bases and the J gene lost 5 bases, with 12 bases spanning the gap. CDR3 sequence: CASIGEPYQPQHF. The CDR3 DNA is TGTGCCAGTATTGGGGAGCCCTATCAGCCCCAGCATTTT.

The V and J genes are TRBV18 and TRBJ2-1, with TRBD2 as a possible D gene (5 bases). V shed 0 bases and J shed 3 bases, with 9 bases lying between them. Looked up from germline, CDR1 is KGHSH and CDR2 is LQKENI. The length of the CDR3 is 15 residues. The CDR3 protein is CASSPPGVNYNEQFF. The CDR3 coding sequence is TGTGCCAGCTCACCACCCGGGGTAAACTACAATGAGCAGTTCTTC.

The rearrangement links TRBV5-1 to TRBJ2-6, with D perhaps TRBD2 (5 bases). Deletions cut 4 bases from V and 1 base from J, with 9 bases between. CDR1 SGHRS and CDR2 YFSETQ come from the germline V gene. This CDR3 is 15 amino acids long. Written as DNA, the CDR3 is TGCGCCAGCAGCGGTGGAGGATCTGGGGCCAACGTCCTGACTTTC. Its translation is CASSGGGSGANVLTF.

V gene TRBV11-2 combines with J gene TRBJ2-7; 10 bases agree with TRBD2. CDR1 is SGHAT, CDR2 FQNNGV, per germline. J gave up 6 bases and V 4 bases, and 6 bases lay outside the gene matches. CDR3 length: 14 residues. The CDR3 loop is CASSSAGGPIEQYF. DNA of the CDR3: TGTGCCAGCAGCTCAGCGGGGGGGCCGATCGAGCAGTACTTC.

This chain links TRBV7-2 with TRBJ2-7; the D gene is possibly TRBD1 (5 bases). This CDR3 has 15 residues. With 6 bases removed from V and 0 bases from J, the gap between germline ends came to 15 bases. Germline V gene sequence: CDR1 SGHTA, CDR2 FQGNSA. CDR3 sequence reads: CASSWGPDNSYEQYF. Here the CDR3 DNA reads TGTGCCAGCAGTTGGGGCCCGGACAACTCCTACGAGCAGTACTTC.